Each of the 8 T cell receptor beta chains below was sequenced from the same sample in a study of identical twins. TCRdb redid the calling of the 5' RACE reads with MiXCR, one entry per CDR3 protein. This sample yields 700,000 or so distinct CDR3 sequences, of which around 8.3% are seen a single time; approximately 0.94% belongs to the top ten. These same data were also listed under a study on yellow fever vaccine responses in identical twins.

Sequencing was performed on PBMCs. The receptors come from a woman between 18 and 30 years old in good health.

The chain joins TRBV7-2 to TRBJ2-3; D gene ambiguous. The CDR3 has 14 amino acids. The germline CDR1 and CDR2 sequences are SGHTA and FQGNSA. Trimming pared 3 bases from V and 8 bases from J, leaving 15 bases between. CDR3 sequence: CASSLEERMGTQYF. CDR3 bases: TGTGCCAGCAGCTTGGAAGAGAGAATGGGTACGCAGTATTTT.

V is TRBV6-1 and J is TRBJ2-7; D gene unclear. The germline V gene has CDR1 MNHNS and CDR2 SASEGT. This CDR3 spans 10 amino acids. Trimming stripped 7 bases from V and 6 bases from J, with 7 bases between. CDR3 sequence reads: CASIEAEQYF. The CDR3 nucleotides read TGTGCCAGCATAGAGGCCGAGCAGTACTTC.

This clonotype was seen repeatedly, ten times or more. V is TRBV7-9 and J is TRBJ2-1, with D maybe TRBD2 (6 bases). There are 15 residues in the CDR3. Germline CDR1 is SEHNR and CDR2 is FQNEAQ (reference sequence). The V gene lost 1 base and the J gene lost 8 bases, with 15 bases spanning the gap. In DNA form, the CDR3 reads TGTGCCAGCAGCTTAGGGGCCTCCTCGGGGGATGAGCAGTTCTTC. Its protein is CASSLGASSGDEQFF.

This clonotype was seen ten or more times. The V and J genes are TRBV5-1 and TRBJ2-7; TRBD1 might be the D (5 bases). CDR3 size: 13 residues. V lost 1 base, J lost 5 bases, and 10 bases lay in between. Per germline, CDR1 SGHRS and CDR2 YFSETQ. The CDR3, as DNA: TGCGCCAGCAGCTTGAAGGTAGGGGACGAGCAGTACTTC. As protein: CASSLKVGDEQYF. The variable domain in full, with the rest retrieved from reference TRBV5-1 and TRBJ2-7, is KAGVTQTPRYLIKTRGQQVTLSCSPISGHRSVSWYQQTPGQGLQFLFEYFSETQRNKGNFPGRFSGRQFSNSRSEMNVSTLELGDSALYLCASSLKVGDEQYFGPGTRLTVT.

The CDR3: CASSIAARETQYF. In nucleotides, the CDR3 is TGTGCCAGTAGTATTGCGGCCAGGGAGACCCAGTACTTC. The chain couples TRBV19 to TRBJ2-5; D is undetermined. The germline gives CDR1 LNHDA, CDR2 SQIVND (reference sequence). The CDR3 is made up of 13 amino acids. Trimming stripped 3 bases from V and 5 bases from J, with 10 bases between.

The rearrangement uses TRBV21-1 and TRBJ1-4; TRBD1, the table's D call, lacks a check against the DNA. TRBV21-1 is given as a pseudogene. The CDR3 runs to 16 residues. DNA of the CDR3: TGTGCCAGCAGCAAAGGCCGGACAGGCCCTAATGAAAAACTGTTTTTT. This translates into CASSKGRTGPNEKLFF.

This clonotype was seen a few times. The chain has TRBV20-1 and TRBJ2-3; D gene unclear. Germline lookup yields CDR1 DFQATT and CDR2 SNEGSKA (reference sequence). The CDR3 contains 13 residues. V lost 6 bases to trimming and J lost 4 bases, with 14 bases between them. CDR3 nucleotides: TGCAGTGCCCCTCCCCATGGAGCAGATACGCAGTATTTT. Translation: CSAPPHGADTQYF.

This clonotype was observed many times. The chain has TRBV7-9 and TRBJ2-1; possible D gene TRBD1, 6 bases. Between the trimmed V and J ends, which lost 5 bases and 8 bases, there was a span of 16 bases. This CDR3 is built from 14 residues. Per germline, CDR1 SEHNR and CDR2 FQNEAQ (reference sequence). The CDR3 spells CASSPWTVQDEQFF. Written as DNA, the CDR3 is TGTGCCAGCAGCCCCTGGACAGTTCAGGATGAGCAGTTCTTC.